Shown below are 4 T cell receptor beta chains from a single sample sequenced in a study of blood T cells in healthy people across ages. Combining a sample-barcoded 5' primer with a J-beta primer mix, a second PCR ran for roughly 7 to 12 cycles. MiXCR, applied by TCRdb to the 5' RACE reads, yields one record per CDR3 protein. The sample includes 1,300,000 or so distinct CDR3 sequences, approximately 59% of them seen just once. Sequencing was carried out using blood. The receptors derive from a young man in good health.

This clonotype was recorded once. The V call is TRBV3-1, the J call TRBJ1-2; 9 bases are shared with TRBD1. The CDR3 covers 15 residues. J lost 6 bases, V lost 0 bases, and 5 bases had no gene match. CDR1 LGHDT and CDR2 YNNKEL come from the germline V gene (reference sequence). CDR3 protein: CASSQEYRGPDGYTF. Written as DNA, the CDR3 is TGTGCCAGCAGCCAAGAGTACAGGGGGCCAGATGGCTACACCTTC.

This clonotype was observed once. The rearrangement links TRBV4-1 to TRBJ2-5; TRBD1 agrees at 7 bases. The CDR3 loop spans 16 amino acids. V lost 3 bases and J lost 11; bases outside the gene matches: 18. Germline-derived CDR1 and CDR2 are MGHRA and YSYEKL. The CDR3 sequence is CASSQADRDLLEEQYF. CDR3 DNA: TGCGCCAGCAGCCAGGCAGACAGGGATCTTTTGGAGGAGCAGTACTTC.

This chain joins TRBV6-6 and TRBJ2-5, with 9 bases that match TRBD2. There are 15 residues in the CDR3. V lost 2 bases, J lost 11 bases, and 12 bases stayed unmatched. The germline CDR1 and CDR2 sequences are MNHNY and SVGAGI (reference sequence). CDR3: CASSYAAGGPGEQYF. The CDR3 coding sequence is TGTGCCAGCAGTTACGCTGCGGGAGGGCCGGGGGAGCAGTACTTC.

V is TRBV2 and J is TRBJ2-3, with D perhaps TRBD1 (5 bases). V dropped 6 bases and J dropped 0 bases, with 10 bases sitting between them. This CDR3 contains 14 residues. From germline, CDR1 is SNHLY and CDR2 FYNNEI. Here the CDR3 reads CASRPRVSTDTQYF. DNA of the CDR3: TGTGCCAGCAGACCCAGGGTGAGCACAGATACGCAGTATTTT.